One sample yielded the 14 T cell receptor beta chains listed below, sequenced in a study of blood T cell repertoires in COVID-19 (dated by TCRdb to 2020 to 2021). The library was generated by the immunoSEQ multiplex PCR assay. The table was pulled from immuneACCESS by TCRdb, which kept in-frame rearrangements only. Such tables lose some clones; where checked, under half of the loss comes from unresolved V genes, and the rest has no known cause. The sample table holds 150,000 or so clones, of which around 90% were seen once. The ten largest clones represent under 4.5% of the sample. Input material: PBMCs or T cells enriched from blood (not recorded which). These receptors all come from a woman between 40 and 55 years old who had been exposed to COVID-19.

The chain has TRBV19 and TRBJ1-1; TRBD1 matches at 7 bases. Germline-derived CDR1 and CDR2 are LNHDA and SQIVND (reference sequence). There are 14 residues in the CDR3. J lost 7 bases, V lost 2 bases, and 7 bases had no gene match. CDR3 sequence: CASSISGTAIEAFF. DNA of the CDR3: TGTGCCAGTAGTATATCCGGGACAGCTATTGAAGCTTTCTTT.

The chain couples TRBV27 to TRBJ1-4; D gene uncertain. Trimming removed 3 bases from V and 7 bases from J, with 9 bases in between. Germline-derived CDR1 and CDR2 are MNHEY and SMNVEV (reference sequence). The CDR3 runs to 13 residues. The CDR3 bases are TGTGCCAGCAGTTTCCGGGTAACTGAAAAACTGTTTTTT. Protein sequence: CASSFRVTEKLFF.

The J gene is TRBJ2-1, the V gene TRBV11-2, with D maybe TRBD2 (6 bases). The V and J ends lost 0 bases and 2 bases respectively, with 17 bases between them. This CDR3 is built from 18 residues. CDR1 and CDR2 (germline): SGHAT, FQNNGV. Here the CDR3 reads CASSLEGRGSGTYNEQFF. The CDR3 region has the DNA TGTGCCAGCAGCTTAGAAGGTAGAGGTAGCGGCACCTACAATGAGCAGTTCTTC.

This chain links TRBV6-5 with TRBJ1-1, with TRBD1 as a possible D gene (5 bases). Germline V gene data show CDR1 as MNHEY and CDR2 as SVGAGI. The CDR3 has 13 amino acids. V was cut by 6 bases and J by 1 base, with 9 bases left in between. The CDR3 nucleotides read TGTGCCAGCAGAACCGGACAGAACACTGAAGCTTTCTTT. Its protein product is CASRTGQNTEAFF.

CDR3 bases: TGTGCCAGCAGCTTTTCCGGGGATGCCGGGGAGCTGTTTTTT. Its protein product is CASSFSGDAGELFF. The chain has TRBV7-3 and TRBJ2-2; weak D call: TRBD2 (5 bases). This CDR3 contains 14 residues. Germline-derived CDR1 and CDR2 are SGHTA and FQGTGA. Trimming stripped 3 bases from V and 6 bases from J, with 11 bases between.

This clone occurred once. The chain employs TRBV20-1 and TRBJ1-1; unclear D gene. Trimming cost V 5 bases and J 7 bases, with 8 bases left between them. The CDR3 is 10 residues long. CDR1 is DFQATT, CDR2 SNEGSKA, per germline (reference sequence). For the CDR3, the DNA is TGCAGTGCTGTTCAGAATGAAGCTTTCTTT. Amino acids: CSAVQNEAFF.

This sequence joins TRBV3-1 (or the pseudogene TRBV3-2) and TRBJ2-1; D may be TRBD2 (5 bases). Between the trimmed V and J ends, which lost 4 bases and 6 bases, there was a span of 10 bases. This CDR3 comprises 13 residues. The germline CDR1 and CDR2 sequences are LGHDT and YNNKEL (reference sequence). The chain's CDR3 is CASSLNLANEQFF. CDR3 sequence (DNA): TGTGCCAGCAGCCTGAACCTAGCCAATGAGCAGTTCTTC.

The CDR3 here is CASSSGVINEKLFF. The CDR3 nucleotides are TGCGCCAGCAGCTCGGGAGTGATTAATGAAAAACTGTTTTTT. J is TRBJ1-4 and V is TRBV5-1; D is ambiguous. Deletions cut 3 bases from V and 4 bases from J, with 10 bases between. Germline V lookup: CDR1 SGHRS, CDR2 YFSETQ. The CDR3 is 14 amino acids.

The chain has TRBV10-3 and TRBJ2-2; 9 bases fit TRBD1. Per germline, CDR1 ENHRY and CDR2 SYGVKD. The V gene end was trimmed by 4 bases and the J gene end by 0 bases; junction bases not matched to a gene: 6. The CDR3 is made up of 17 amino acids. CDR3 residues: CAISGQQGATNTGELFF. DNA for the CDR3: TGTGCCATCAGTGGCCAACAGGGGGCTACGAACACCGGGGAGCTGTTTTTT.

The chain joins TRBV19 to TRBJ1-1; D might be TRBD1 (6 bases). Germline lookup yields CDR1 LNHDA and CDR2 SQIVND (reference sequence). The V end was cut by 1 base, the J end by 1 base, with 10 bases between. CDR3 size: 15 residues. The CDR3 loop is CASSIGGGPNTEAFF. CDR3 sequence (DNA): TGTGCCAGTAGTATAGGGGGGGGGCCGAACACTGAAGCTTTCTTT.

Of note for this clone: This CDR3 is also generated by other DNA sequences in the sample. J is TRBJ2-1 and V is TRBV5-1; possibly TRBD1 for D (5 bases). The CDR3 loop spans 13 amino acids. Trimming removed 0 bases at V and 6 bases at J, with 7 bases between. The germline CDR1 and CDR2 sequences are SGHRS and YFSETQ. CDR3 in amino acids: CASSLVTVNEQFF. In nucleotides, the CDR3 is TGCGCCAGCAGCTTGGTGACAGTCAATGAGCAGTTCTTC.

This clone came up a few times. V gene TRBV7-8 combines with J gene TRBJ1-4, with D hard to call. The V end lost 0 bases, the J end lost 5 bases, and 16 bases lay between the germline ends. This CDR3 has 17 residues. Germline assignment: CDR1 SGHVS and CDR2 FQNEAQ. The CDR3 DNA follows: TGTGCCAGCAGCTTAGCGCGGGAAGGGCCCTTAAATGAAAAACTGTTTTTT. It is translated as CASSLAREGPLNEKLFF.

V and J are TRBV11-2 and TRBJ1-1; D possibly corresponds to TRBD1 (5 bases). The V and J ends lost 5 bases and 2 bases respectively, with 9 bases between them. There are 13 residues in the CDR3. Germline CDR1 reads SGHAT; CDR2 reads FQNNGV. The CDR3 sequence: CASSEGLNTEAFF. The CDR3 DNA sequence: TGTGCCAGCAGCGAGGGACTTAACACTGAAGCTTTCTTT.

The chain employs TRBV19 and TRBJ1-1, with a tentative D call TRBD1 (5 bases). V lost 7 bases and J lost 7, with 16 bases in between. This CDR3 has 13 amino acids. Germline V gene lookup returns CDR1 LNHDA and CDR2 SQIVND (reference sequence). DNA for the CDR3: TGTGCCAGTAACAAACAGAGGCAGGGTGAAGCTTTCTTT. It translates to CASNKQRQGEAFF.